This paragraph reports one T cell receptor (beta chain). TCRdb re-called the multiplex PCR reads through MiXCR, storing one row per CDR3 protein. The sample shows more than 80,000 distinct CDR3 sequences, around 30% of them seen only once. The CDR3 spans 14 residues. J lost 3 bases, V lost 11 bases, and 6 bases had no gene match. Germline lookup yields CDR1 SEHNR and CDR2 FQNEAQ (reference sequence). This sample is part of a study of breast tumors, draining lymph nodes, adjacent tissues. The lymph nodes were axillary draining lymph nodes from breast cancer patients. This clonotype originated in a female donor with breast cancer. Some clones in this sample may be carry-over from other donors' samples. Input material: axillary lymph node tissue. J is TRBJ2-5 and V is TRBV7-9; 13 bases are shared with TRBD2. The CDR3, as DNA: TGTGCCGCACCACTAGCGGGAGGGGAAGAGACCCAGTACTTC. Its translation is CAAPLAGGEETQYF.